This is a list of T cell receptor beta chains from one sample in a study of blood T cell repertoires in COVID-19. Produced via immunoSEQ multiplex PCR; TCRdb's table is partial and in-frame only. The sample yields 85,000 to 100,000 clones, around 75% seen once. Sequenced material: peripheral blood. The source is a human donor in a cohort sampled during active COVID-19. The CDR3 runs from the conserved cysteine through the conserved F or W. D genes are given only for firm matches. Clone sizes are given selectively: once, few, many, or a class where the clone is expanded.

TRBJ1-6 . TRBV5-1 . CASSSNNSPLHF TGCGCCAGCAGCTCAAATAATTCACCCCTCCACTTT
TRBJ2-7 . TRBV6-2/TRBV6-3 . CASSYPTGGLAVYEQYF TGTGCCAGCAGTTACCCTACCGGGGGTTTGGCAGTCTACGAGCAGTACTTC
TRBJ2-7 . TRBV6-2/TRBV6-3 TRBD2 CASTPRRLAGTYEQYF TGTGCCAGCACCCCCCGGCGGCTAGCGGGAACCTACGAGCAGTACTTC
TRBJ1-4 few TRBV7-9 . CASSSGAINEKLFF TGTGCCAGCAGCTCAGGGGCCATTAATGAAAAACTGTTTTTT
TRBJ2-2 . TRBV30 TRBD1 CAWSVRTGTGVTGELFF TGTGCCTGGAGTGTACGCACCGGGACAGGGGTCACCGGGGAGCTGTTTTTT
TRBJ2-5 . TRBV9 . CASSVSEAGQETQYF TGTGCCAGCAGCGTGTCAGAAGCGGGCCAAGAGACCCAGTACTTC
TRBJ2-1 . TRBV5-1 TRBD2 CASSERGGNEQFF TGCGCCAGCAGCGAGCGGGGGGGAAATGAGCAGTTCTTC
TRBJ2-1 . TRBV5-4 . CASSLETRINEQFF TGTGCCAGCAGTCTGGAGACTAGAATAAATGAGCAGTTCTTC
TRBJ2-7 . TRBV6-5 TRBD1 CATSEQPGQAYEQYF TGTGCCACCTCGGAGCAGCCGGGACAGGCCTACGAGCAGTACTTC
TRBJ2-5 . TRBV5-4 . CASSPDLGGETQYF TGTGCCAGCAGCCCAGATTTGGGGGGAGAGACCCAGTACTTC
TRBJ2-2 . TRBV28 . CASSPPTHTGELFF TGTGCCAGCAGTCCCCCCACTCACACCGGGGAGCTGTTTTTT
TRBJ1-1 . TRBV7-8 . CASSLAPGEYTEAFF TGTGCCAGCAGCTTAGCCCCAGGGGAGTACACTGAAGCTTTCTTT
TRBJ2-2 . TRBV5-1 TRBD2 CASSPGLAETGELFF TGCGCCAGCAGCCCGGGACTAGCGGAGACCGGGGAGCTGTTTTTT
TRBJ2-5 . TRBV7-8 TRBD1 CASSLWTGSSGETQYF TGTGCCAGCAGCTTGTGGACAGGGAGCAGTGGTGAGACCCAGTACTTC
TRBJ1-2 many TRBV28 . CASSLSGNYGYTF TGTGCCAGCAGTTTATCGGGAAACTATGGCTACACCTTC
TRBJ2-7 . TRBV5-4 TRBD2 CASSLWSSGGAEQYF TGTGCCAGCAGCTTGTGGTCTAGCGGGGGGGCCGAGCAGTACTTC
TRBJ2-7 . TRBV28 TRBD2 CASSLSGGDDYEQYF TGTGCCAGCAGTTTATCGGGGGGTGACGATTACGAGCAGTACTTC
TRBJ1-5 . TRBV5-1 . CASSLDSHQPQHF TGCGCCAGCAGCTTGGACAGCCATCAGCCCCAGCATTTT
TRBJ2-2 . TRBV24-1 . CATSDFIAGELFF TGTGCCACCAGTGATTTTATCGCCGGGGAGCTGTTTTTT
TRBJ2-3 . TRBV7-4 TRBD2 CASSLGREYTDTQYF TGTGCCAGCAGCTTAGGGCGGGAGTACACAGATACGCAGTATTTT
TRBJ2-1 . TRBV7-6 . CASSIIAASYNEQFF TGTGCCAGCAGCATCATAGCGGCATCCTACAATGAGCAGTTCTTC
TRBJ2-1 . TRBV5-1 TRBD1 CASSALTGDEQFF TGCGCCAGCAGCGCGCTTACAGGGGATGAGCAGTTCTTC
TRBJ1-5 . TRBV7-9 . CASSPPGQGSLHF TGTGCCAGCAGCCCCCCCGGGCAGGGGTCTCTACATTTT
TRBJ2-5 . TRBV7-3 . CASSLNREETQYF TGTGCCAGCAGCTTAAACAGGGAAGAGACCCAGTACTTC
TRBJ1-4 . TRBV5-1 . CASSFQGHLATNEKLFF TGCGCCAGCAGCTTTCAGGGCCACCTTGCAACTAATGAAAAACTGTTTTTT
TRBJ2-1 . TRBV5-1 TRBD2 CASSLVKSGSLWNEQFF TGCGCCAGCAGCTTGGTTAAAAGCGGGAGTTTATGGAATGAGCAGTTCTTC
TRBJ2-5 . TRBV29-1 . CSVEDSEVKTQYF TGCAGCGTTGAGGATAGCGAGGTAAAGACCCAGTACTTC
TRBJ2-7 once TRBV27 TRBD2 CASRPIWREINEQYF TGTGCCAGCAGGCCCATTTGGCGGGAGATAAACGAGCAGTACTTC
TRBJ1-4 few TRBV7-9 . CASSEPGGWKEKLFF TGTGCCAGCAGCGAACCGGGGGGATGGAAGGAAAAACTGTTTTTT
TRBJ1-1 . TRBV18 . CASSPLQATEAFF TGTGCCAGCTCACCTTTGCAGGCCACTGAAGCTTTCTTT
TRBJ2-7 . TRBV27 . CASSPTGNSYEQYF TGTGCCAGCAGCCCAACAGGGAACTCCTACGAGCAGTACTTC
TRBJ2-7 few TRBV15 TRBD1 CATSRGRQGGYSEQYF TGTGCCACCAGCAGAGGCCGACAGGGCGGGTACTCCGAGCAGTACTTC
TRBJ2-2 . TRBV5-1 . CASSHSRMTETGELFF TGCGCCAGCAGCCATTCTAGAATGACTGAGACCGGGGAGCTGTTTTTT
TRBJ2-1 . TRBV20-1 . CSASTGLEGYNEQFF TGCAGTGCTAGTACTGGCTTGGAGGGCTACAATGAGCAGTTCTTC
TRBJ2-2 . TRBV14 . CASSQDLRTTNTGELFF TGTGCCAGCAGCCAAGATCTGAGGACAACGAACACCGGGGAGCTGTTTTTT
TRBJ2-2 . TRBV18 . CASSFTQGTTGELFF TGTGCCAGCTCATTTACACAGGGAACCACCGGGGAGCTGTTTTTT
TRBJ2-7 . TRBV7-8 TRBD2 CASSLRLADNYEQYF TGTGCCAGCAGCTTGCGACTAGCGGATAACTACGAGCAGTACTTC
TRBJ2-3 . TRBV5-1 TRBD2 CASSLGLAGRDTQYF TGCGCCAGCAGCTTGGGACTAGCGGGACGAGATACGCAGTATTTT
TRBJ2-1 . TRBV19 . CASSTRTENEQFF TGTGCCAGTAGTACAAGGACTGAAAATGAGCAGTTCTTC
TRBJ1-4 . TRBV3-1/TRBV3-2 TRBD1 CASSHLGQGGNEKLFF TGTGCCAGCAGCCACCTGGGACAGGGAGGTAATGAAAAACTGTTTTTT
TRBJ1-2 . TRBV5-6 . CASSLREGPFYGYTF TGTGCCAGCAGCCTCAGGGAGGGCCCATTCTATGGCTACACCTTC
TRBJ2-3 . TRBV12-5 TRBD1 CASGSEQGADTQYF TGTGCTAGTGGTTCGGAACAGGGGGCGGATACGCAGTATTTT
TRBJ2-3 . TRBV19 . CASSFRLVATDTQYF TGTGCCAGTAGTTTCCGACTAGTTGCCACAGATACGCAGTATTTT
TRBJ2-1 . TRBV5-6 . CASRDSPYNEQFF TGTGCCAGCAGGGACTCCCCCTACAATGAGCAGTTCTTC
TRBJ1-1 . TRBV3-1/TRBV3-2 TRBD1 CASSQAGTDTEAFF TGTGCCAGCAGCCAGGCCGGGACAGACACTGAAGCTTTCTTT
TRBJ1-2 few TRBV23-1 . CASRPPGQGLPYGYTF TGCGCCAGCAGACCTCCGGGACAAGGCCTCCCCTATGGCTACACCTTC
TRBJ1-1 . TRBV5-3 . CARSLRGALKAFF TGTGCCAGAAGCTTGCGGGGGGCTCTCAAAGCTTTCTTT
TRBJ1-3 few TRBV25-1 . CASSDLDRSSGNTIYF TGTGCCAGCAGTGACCTAGACCGTAGCTCTGGAAACACCATATATTTT
TRBJ1-2 . TRBV2 TRBD1 CASSVGRGSNYGYTF TGTGCCAGCAGTGTGGGCAGGGGGTCCAACTATGGCTACACCTTC
TRBJ2-7 . TRBV28 . CASSYGTYEQYF TGTGCCAGCAGCTACGGGACCTACGAGCAGTACTTC
TRBJ2-3 . TRBV4-1 TRBD1 CASSPTDGTAPPDTQYF TGCGCCAGCAGCCCGACTGACGGGACAGCTCCCCCGGATACGCAGTATTTT
TRBJ2-1 few TRBV7-8 TRBD2 CASRGLAGSNEQFF TGTGCCAGCAGGGGACTAGCGGGAAGCAATGAGCAGTTCTTC
TRBJ1-1 once TRBV6-2/TRBV6-3 . CASSDTRNTEAFF TGTGCCAGCAGTGATACAAGGAACACTGAAGCTTTCTTT
TRBJ2-5 . TRBV5-1 TRBD2 CASSLSLAGETQYF TGCGCCAGCAGCTTGTCCCTAGCGGGAGAGACCCAGTACTTC
TRBJ2-1 . TRBV19 . CASSIRAAKGYEQFF TGTGCCAGTAGTATACGAGCGGCCAAGGGATATGAGCAGTTCTTC
TRBJ2-7 . TRBV15 . CATSRDRGYEQYF TGTGCCACCAGCAGAGACAGGGGCTACGAGCAGTACTTC
TRBJ2-2 . TRBV24-1 TRBD1 CATSDLKHRDRGFVGELFF TGTGCCACCAGTGATTTGAAACACCGGGACAGGGGGTTTGTCGGGGAGCTGTTTTTT
TRBJ2-3 few TRBV5-4 TRBD2 CASSSGTSGRHGSDTQYF TGTGCCAGCAGCTCCGGGACTAGCGGAAGGCATGGCTCAGATACGCAGTATTTT
TRBJ2-5 many TRBV4-1 TRBD2 CASSRGTSGSETQYF TGCGCCAGCAGCCGCGGGACTAGCGGGAGTGAGACCCAGTACTTC
TRBJ1-2 . TRBV2 TRBD1 CASSGQGGLNYGYTF TGTGCCAGCAGTGGACAGGGAGGTCTGAACTATGGCTACACCTTC